The sequence of this TCR beta chain was determined in a study of blood T cell repertoires in COVID-19. Across the study: Specimens from acute and convalescent COVID-19 originated in the United States, Italy and Spain.

V dropped 2 bases and J dropped 2 bases, with 13 bases sitting between them. Germline CDR1 is SGHVS and CDR2 is FQNEAQ. The CDR3 length is 15 residues. Patients from Seattle were sampled longitudinally, starting during active infection. Under the authors' procedure: Estimation of nucleated cell counts relied on the amplification of reference gene primers. Generated by immunoSEQ multiplex PCR, the TCRdb table keeps only in-frame clones and is missing some. V and J calls plus clone size are reproduced from that table; the DNA served to infer D and trimming. The sample comprises a few hundred thousand clones, roughly 90% of which are singletons, and about 3% rests with the top ten.

The sequence was obtained from a woman under 40 with COVID-19, enrolled during active disease. The V gene is TRBV7-8, the J gene TRBJ2-7, with D perhaps matching TRBD1 (6 bases). Sequencing was performed on peripheral blood. The CDR3 DNA reads as TGTGCCAGCAGCTTAAGCAGGGGTACTCCCTACGAGCAGTACTTC. It codes for CASSLSRGTPYEQYF.